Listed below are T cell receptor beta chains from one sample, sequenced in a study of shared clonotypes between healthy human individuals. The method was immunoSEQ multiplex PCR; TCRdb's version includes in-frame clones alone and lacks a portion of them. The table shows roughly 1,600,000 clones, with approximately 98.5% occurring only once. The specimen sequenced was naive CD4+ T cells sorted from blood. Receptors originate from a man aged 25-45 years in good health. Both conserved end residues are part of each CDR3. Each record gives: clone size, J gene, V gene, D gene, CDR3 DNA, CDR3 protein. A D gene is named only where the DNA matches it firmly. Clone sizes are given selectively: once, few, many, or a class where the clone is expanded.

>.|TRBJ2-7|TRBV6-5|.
TGTGCCAGCAGTTACCGGCAAAGTTACGAGCAGTACTTC
CASSYRQSYEQYF
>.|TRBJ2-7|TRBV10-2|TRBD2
TGCGCCAGCGGCCCCGGGACTAGCGGGGTCTACGAGCAGTACTTC
CASGPGTSGVYEQYF
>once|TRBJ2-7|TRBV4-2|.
TGTGCCAGCAGCCAAGTACAATCAGGGACTTCCTACGAGCAGTACTTC
CASSQVQSGTSYEQYF
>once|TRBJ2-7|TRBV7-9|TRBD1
TGTGCCAGCAGCTTAGTAGGCGCCAGGGGGCTCTACGAGCAGTACTTC
CASSLVGARGLYEQYF
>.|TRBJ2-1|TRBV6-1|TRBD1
TGTGCCAGCAGTGCTCGGACAGGGGATGAGCAGTTCTTC
CASSARTGDEQFF
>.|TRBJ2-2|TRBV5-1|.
TGCGCCAGCAGCTTATGGGGGGCCGGGGAGCTGTTTTTT
CASSLWGAGELFF
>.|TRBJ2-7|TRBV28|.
TGTGCCAGCAGTTTATCCGGACAGTCCTACGAGCAGTACTTC
CASSLSGQSYEQYF
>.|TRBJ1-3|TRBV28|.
TGTGCCAGCAGTCCCCGGACCCTGAGAAACACCATATATTTT
CASSPRTLRNTIYF
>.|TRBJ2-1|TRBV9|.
TGTGCCAGCAGCGTTGACATAAACTCCTACAATGAGCAGTTCTTC
CASSVDINSYNEQFF
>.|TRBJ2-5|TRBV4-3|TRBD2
TGCGCCAGCAGCCTGGGACTAGCGGGAGTCGAGACCCAGTACTTC
CASSLGLAGVETQYF
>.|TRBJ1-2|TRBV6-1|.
TGTGCCAGCAGTGAAGCGCTTACGGGCTATGGCTACACCTTC
CASSEALTGYGYTF